This record looks at one TCR beta chain sequence and its context. Authors' analysis steps: Reference gene primer amplification yielded estimated nucleated cell counts. The data were produced by immunoSEQ multiplex PCR, yet TCRdb's version contains in-frame clones alone and is incomplete. The V and J calls and clone size were taken over from that table, and D and trimming were inferred from the DNA. Of over 95,000 clones in the sample, about 85% are singletons; the top ten hold about 3%. The sample belongs to a study of blood T cell repertoires in COVID-19. In the study overall: Acute and convalescent COVID-19 specimens originated in the United States, Italy and Spain. PBMCs, B-cell-depleted T cells, or T cells were the source of the cDNA or gDNA that made up the material.

The CDR3 is 13 residues long. The germline gives CDR1 SGHVS, CDR2 FQNEAQ. V shed 1 base and J shed 10 bases, with 10 bases lying between them. The sequence was collected from a man aged 40-50 years with acute or convalescent COVID-19. The chain couples TRBV7-8 to TRBJ1-4; possible D gene TRBD1, 6 bases. Source material: peripheral blood. DNA of the CDR3: TGTGCCAGCAGCTTAGTTGACAGGACAAAACTGTTTTTT. It encodes CASSLVDRTKLFF.